The clone carrying this TCR beta chain was seen ten or more times. Its antigen is still unknown. This sample is drawn from a study of identical twins. Broader study findings: Compared with models, monozygotic twins showed more out-of-frame TCR alpha sharing.

One entry per CDR3 protein, called by TCRdb with MiXCR from the 5' RACE reads. The data show over 600,000 distinct CDR3 sequences, about 20% seen once. Donors uniformly comprised healthy Caucasians. The V gene lost 3 bases and the J gene lost 1 base, with 6 bases spanning the gap. This CDR3 has 13 residues. These data also formed part of another study, on T cells expressing NK-cell markers. In that study: It was sorted CD3+CD56-NKG2C+, CD3+CD56+NKG2C- and CD3+CD56+NKG2C+ T cells that provided the TCR beta repertoires.

This rearrangement joins TRBV12-3 or TRBV12-4 to TRBJ1-1; D uncertain. The source is a woman aged 18-29 years in good health. Sequenced sample: PBMCs. Here the CDR3 reads CASSLRPNTEAFF. CDR3 bases: TGTGCCAGCAGTTTGCGCCCGAACACTGAAGCTTTCTTT.